This T cell receptor (beta chain) was found in a study of blood T cell repertoires in COVID-19. About the research overall: PBMCs, B-cell-depleted T cells, or T cells provided the cDNA or gDNA that made up the material.

Data came from immunoSEQ multiplex PCR; TCRdb stores just in-frame clones and leaves some out. The sample yields 130,000 to 150,000 clones, almost 80% seen once. The clonotype originates from a man aged 50-60 years with active or convalescent COVID-19. Sample: peripheral blood.

The CDR3 loop is CAWSVGDWEGYNEQFF. The CDR3 coding sequence is TGTGCCTGGAGTGTGGGGGATTGGGAGGGGTACAATGAGCAGTTCTTC. The rearrangement joins TRBV30 to TRBJ2-1; TRBD2 aligns across 7 bases. Germline lookup yields CDR1 GTSNPN and CDR2 SVGIG (reference sequence). V gave up 0 bases and J gave up 4 bases; unmatched junction bases: 9. This CDR3 region has 16 residues.